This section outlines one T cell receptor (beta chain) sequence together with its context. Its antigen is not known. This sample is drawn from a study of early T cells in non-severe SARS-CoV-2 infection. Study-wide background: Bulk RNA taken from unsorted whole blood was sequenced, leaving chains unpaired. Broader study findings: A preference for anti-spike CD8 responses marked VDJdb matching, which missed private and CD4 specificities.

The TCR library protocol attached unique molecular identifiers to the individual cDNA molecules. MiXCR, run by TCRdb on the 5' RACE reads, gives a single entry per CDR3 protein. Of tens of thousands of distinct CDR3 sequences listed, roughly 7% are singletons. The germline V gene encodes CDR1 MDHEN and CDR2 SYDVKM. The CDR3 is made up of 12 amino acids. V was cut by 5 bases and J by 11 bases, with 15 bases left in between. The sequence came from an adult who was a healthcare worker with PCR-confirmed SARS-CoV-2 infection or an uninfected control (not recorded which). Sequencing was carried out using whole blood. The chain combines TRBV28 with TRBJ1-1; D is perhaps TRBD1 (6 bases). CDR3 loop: CASSNTGWWAFF. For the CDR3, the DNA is TGTGCCAGCAGTAACACAGGGTGGTGGGCTTTCTTT.